This passage covers 20 T cell receptor beta chains from one sample sequenced in a study of shared clonotypes between healthy human individuals. The table came from immunoSEQ multiplex PCR; TCRdb's copy has only in-frame clones and leaves some out. The repertoire holds roughly 1 million clones, with about 70% as singletons. Sequenced sample: memory CD4+ T cells sorted from blood. Subset defined: CD45RA-negative fraction. These receptor sequences come from a man younger than 35 in good health.

J is TRBJ1-3 and V is TRBV13; D call uncertain. The CDR3 is 15 residues long. V was cut by 4 bases and J by 0 bases, with 10 bases left in between. Germline CDR1 PRHDT, CDR2 FYEKMQ (reference sequence). For the CDR3, the DNA is TGTGCCAGCAGCTCCCCCCACAACTCTGGAAACACCATATATTTT. This encodes CASSSPHNSGNTIYF.

The V gene is TRBV4-2, the J gene TRBJ2-1; no firm D call. The CDR3 runs 11 residues. V was cut by 3 bases and J by 5 bases, with 2 bases left in between. Germline lookup yields CDR1 LGHNA and CDR2 YNFKEQ. The CDR3 nucleotides are TGTGCCAGCAGCCAGAACAATGAGCAGTTCTTC. As protein: CASSQNNEQFF.

As for this clone: Other DNA sequences from this sample encode an identical CDR3 as well. The rearrangement links TRBV11-2 to TRBJ2-5, with TRBD2 as a possible D gene (5 bases). The CDR3 spans 14 residues. Between the trimmed V and J ends, which lost 1 base and 5 bases, there was a span of 11 bases. Germline CDR1 reads SGHAT; CDR2 reads FQNNGV. The CDR3 DNA reads as TGTGCCAGCAGCTTAGTATCGGGCGGGGAGACCCAGTACTTC. Translated: CASSLVSGGETQYF.

This clone was seen more than once but under ten times. The V gene is TRBV19, the J gene TRBJ1-2; D unclear. The V end lost 7 bases, the J end lost 0 bases, and 12 bases lay between the germline ends. From germline, CDR1 is LNHDA and CDR2 SQIVND (reference sequence). CDR3 length equals 14 residues. The CDR3 coding sequence is TGTGCCAGTAATGTAAGGGCGGCTAACTATGGCTACACCTTC. Translating gives CASNVRAANYGYTF.

The sample holds one count of this clone. The chain couples TRBV18 to TRBJ2-7, with D perhaps matching TRBD1 or TRBD2 (6 bases each). Trimming cost V 3 bases and J 0 bases, with 18 bases left between them. This CDR3 comprises 17 residues. The V gene's germline CDR1 is KGHSH and CDR2 LQKENI. This CDR3 is CASSPRGGRLSSYEQYF. The CDR3 nucleotides read TGTGCCAGCTCACCCCGAGGGGGGCGCCTTAGCTCCTACGAGCAGTACTTC.

This clone has more than one count but fewer than ten. The genes are TRBV10-3 and TRBJ2-2; perhaps TRBD1 as D (6 bases). The ends were cut back, 6 bases at V and 6 bases at J, with 14 bases in the middle. Germline V CDR1 and CDR2: ENHRY, SYGVKD. The CDR3 has 14 residues. The CDR3 nucleotides are TGTGCCATCAGACGGGACAAGGGATCCGGGGAGCTGTTTTTT. Amino acid sequence: CAIRRDKGSGELFF.

This chain connects TRBV11-2 to TRBJ1-1; no definite D call. The CDR3 loop spans 13 amino acids. In germline, CDR1 is SGHAT, CDR2 FQNNGV. With 4 bases removed from V and 1 base from J, the gap between germline ends came to 7 bases. The CDR3 loop is CASSSQSNTEAFF. The CDR3 nucleotides read TGTGCCAGCAGCTCCCAATCGAACACTGAAGCTTTCTTT.

The V gene is TRBV9, the J gene TRBJ2-3, with 11 bases lining up with TRBD2. Germline lookup yields CDR1 SGDLS and CDR2 YYNGEE. CDR3 length: 17 amino acids. The V segment lost 4 bases and the J segment 2 bases; nucleotides outside the gene matches: 9. The CDR3 sequence: CASSPGLAVYSTDTQYF. The CDR3 DNA reads TGTGCCAGCAGCCCGGGACTAGCGGTTTACTCCACAGATACGCAGTATTTT.

The chain couples TRBV7-9 to TRBJ2-3; 8 nucleotides align to TRBD2. Trimming cost V 4 bases and J 4 bases; bases outside gene matches: 7. Germline assignment: CDR1 SEHNR and CDR2 FQNEAQ (reference sequence). CDR3 length: 15 amino acids. As DNA, the CDR3 is TGTGCCAGCAGCTATCCCGGGACTAGGCCAGATACGCAGTATTTT. It codes for CASSYPGTRPDTQYF.

V gene TRBV2 combines with J gene TRBJ2-5; TRBD1 agrees at 8 bases. The V gene end was trimmed by 4 bases and the J gene end by 5 bases; junction bases not matched to a gene: 9. The CDR3 covers 15 residues. The germline gives CDR1 SNHLY, CDR2 FYNNEI. The CDR3 DNA is TGTGCCAGCAGTGTTGACGGGACAGGCGGCGAGACCCAGTACTTC. Its translation: CASSVDGTGGETQYF.

Comment on this clone: In the same sample, other DNA sequences code for this CDR3. The gene calls are TRBV7-2 and TRBJ1-1, with 9 positions matching TRBD1. V trimming: 5 bases; J trimming: 4 bases; junction bases outside the gene matches: 8. The length of the CDR3 is 15 residues. Germline V CDR1 and CDR2: SGHTA, FQGNSA. CDR3 bases: TGTGCCAGCAGCCTCAGCAGACAGGGGGTCACTGAAGCTTTCTTT. Amino acid sequence: CASSLSRQGVTEAFF.

CDR3 sequence: CASSPTGVYETQYF. The CDR3 region has the DNA TGTGCCAGCAGCCCGACAGGGGTTTACGAGACCCAGTACTTC. The rearrangement links TRBV7-9 to TRBJ2-5; TRBD1 agrees at 8 bases. Looked up from germline, CDR1 is SEHNR and CDR2 is FQNEAQ (reference sequence). Trimming removed 5 bases from V and 5 bases from J; junction bases left unmatched: 7. This CDR3 comprises 14 residues.

The chain employs TRBV4-1 and TRBJ1-6; no firm D call. V shed 7 bases and J shed 9 bases, with 16 bases lying between them. Germline V gene sequence: CDR1 MGHRA, CDR2 YSYEKL. The CDR3 covers 14 residues. The DNA of the CDR3 is TGCGCCAGCACAGAGGGTGGGGATCGTTCACCCCTCCACTTT. It is translated as CASTEGGDRSPLHF.

The chain links TRBV5-4 to TRBJ1-2; TRBD1 agrees at 7 bases. The CDR3 runs to 15 residues. Germline-derived CDR1 and CDR2 are SGHNT and YYREEE (reference sequence). V gave up 0 bases and J gave up 2 bases; unmatched junction bases: 4. The chain's CDR3 is CASSLGGQANYGYTF. Here the CDR3 DNA reads TGTGCCAGCAGCTTGGGAGGACAGGCCAACTATGGCTACACCTTC. The full variable domain, rest sourced from reference TRBV5-4 and TRBJ1-2, is ETGVTQSPTHLIKTRGQQVTLRCSSQSGHNTVSWYQQALGQGPQFIFQYYREEENGRGNFPPRFSGLQFPNYSSELNVNALELDDSALYLCASSLGGQANYGYTFGSGTRLTVV.

The chain employs TRBV5-4 and TRBJ2-7, with 7 bases identical to TRBD1. The V gene's germline CDR1 is SGHNT and CDR2 YYREEE (reference sequence). The ends lost 3 bases at V and 4 bases at J; junction bases unmatched: 10. The CDR3 has 15 amino acids. The CDR3 coding sequence is TGTGCCAGCAGCTCCCCTCAAGACAGGGATTACGAGCAGTACTTC. It encodes CASSSPQDRDYEQYF.

The chain uses TRBV2 and TRBJ2-7; no clear D gene. Trimming took off 0 bases at V and 3 bases at J, with 12 bases between the two ends. The length of the CDR3 is 15 residues. Looked up from germline, CDR1 is SNHLY and CDR2 is FYNNEI. CDR3 protein: CASSEAVLGVYEQYF. Written as DNA, the CDR3 is TGTGCCAGCAGTGAAGCAGTTCTGGGCGTCTACGAGCAGTACTTC.

This clone appeared a single time. The chain links TRBV16 to TRBJ1-5, with D possibly matching TRBD1 (6 bases). Between the trimmed V and J ends, which lost 2 bases and 4 bases, there was a span of 9 bases. The CDR3 covers 14 residues. The germline gives CDR1 KGHSY, CDR2 FQNENV. The CDR3 sequence is CASSQGRGNQPQHF. CDR3 nucleotide sequence: TGTGCCAGCAGCCAAGGCAGGGGTAATCAGCCCCAGCATTTT.

This rearrangement joins TRBV4-3 to TRBJ2-2; 11 nucleotides align to TRBD2. Germline V gives CDR1 LGHNA, CDR2 YSLEER. V lost 0 bases to trimming and J lost 7 bases; unmatched junction nucleotides: 19. CDR3 length equals 21 residues. CDR3 region: CASSQDLLAAGRLAGYGELFF. The CDR3 region has the DNA TGCGCCAGCAGCCAAGATCTTTTGGCAGCCGGAAGACTAGCGGGATACGGGGAGCTGTTTTTT.

The rearrangement links TRBV7-3 to TRBJ2-2; D is possibly TRBD1 (5 bases). The CDR3 is 14 amino acids. The V end lost 7 bases, the J end lost 4 bases, and 13 bases lay between the germline ends. CDR1 and CDR2 from the germline V gene are SGHTA and FQGTGA. The CDR3 loop is CASTAGLGTGELFF. For the CDR3, the DNA is TGTGCCAGCACGGCAGGGTTAGGCACCGGGGAGCTGTTTTTT.

V is TRBV18 and J is TRBJ1-5, with D perhaps matching TRBD1 (6 bases). V was pared by 3 bases and J by 5 bases, with 17 bases between. CDR1 KGHSH and CDR2 LQKENI come from the germline V gene. This CDR3 has 16 residues. In DNA form, the CDR3 reads TGTGCCAGCTCACCTTCCAGGGCAGGGGCATATCAGCCCCAGCATTTT. Encoded protein: CASSPSRAGAYQPQHF.